This T cell receptor (beta chain) was recorded in a study of T cells in Graves' hyperthyroidism and ophthalmopathy (dated by TCRdb to between 2019 and 2020). Regarding the research as a whole: Peripheral blood samples were taken at initial diagnosis, before any treatment was given. To identify TCR V-J signatures that set the groups apart, the researchers used a discovery cohort of approximately 98 patients, made up of some 41 with Graves' ophthalmopathy and around 58 with stable Graves' hyperthyroidism. Prospective prediction of ophthalmopathy was tested in an independent validation cohort of about 19 hyperthyroidism patients and around 16 patients who later progressed to ophthalmopathy. The 80 to 100 discovery patients were randomly divided into training and test sets at a 7:3 ratio. In about 6 Graves' hyperthyroidism patients, the study also compared T-cell repertoires from thyroid tissue with T-cell repertoires from blood. After sampling, hyperthyroidism patients received methimazole starting at 30 mg daily, and ophthalmopathy patients received high-dose intravenous methylprednisolone. TCR Vbeta CDR3 sequencing of 120 to 150 peripheral blood samples (about 45 ophthalmopathy, approximately 80 hyperthyroidism and roughly 17 progressor patients) is reported in the paper.

For CDR1 and CDR2, the germline V gene lists SGHAT and FQNNGV. The CDR3 holds 16 amino acids from the cysteine to the phenylalanine. Just the 48-base CDR3 DNA is kept, in frame starting at base 1. V is cut back by 2 bases and J by 7 bases, with 12 bases in the junction unmatched. Amplification of TCR beta CDR3 regions was carried out from RNA transcripts. The TCR CDR3 was subjected to a first round of RT-PCR using the HTBI primer set and the Qiagen OneStep RT-PCR kit. A second multiplex PCR round built the libraries, followed by size selection and purification. Sequencing of the libraries was done on an Illumina HiSeq2000 using paired-end 100 bp reads. The paper's data handling went like this. Raw data were processed with SOAPnuke, discarding reads with adapters, uncalled bases, mean Phred below 15, or no exact constant-primer or identifier match. High-quality paired reads were merged with COPE v1.2.5, and unique nucleotide sequences were defined as clonotypes. MiTCR v1.1 was used to align clonotypes to the IMGT TRBV, TRBD and TRBJ reference segments. The analysis included only V-J combinations with a frequency above 0.0001, which together covered 99.2% of the repertoires. The TCS score was defined as F50 (clonal expansion) divided by E x V (chaos), with BLOSUM62-based TCRdist calculated between CDR3 peptides within each V-J. Welch's t-statistics and random forest reduced 500 to 650 V-J features to roughly 13, which were used in a naive Bayes classifier (R e1071). TCRdb reanalyzed the raw reads on its own, using fastp at Q25 for trimming and MiXCR for clone calling, and kept in-frame beta chains. Every distinct CDR3 protein forms one entry, paired with its most common genes and DNA. TCRdb, rather than the study authors, made the V and J calls. Within this sample are roughly 200,000 distinct CDR3 sequences, with around 20% of them counted one time only. 35% to 50% of the sample belongs to the ten largest clones.

In its sample, this clonotype was seen once. Its target antigen remains unknown. No much larger clone exists at a distance of one base, and base qualities are not known. A single read makes a weak case. Overall study results and their limits: Sample size was not statistically predetermined, and blinding of investigators to group allocation was not performed. A model built on a 13 V-J signature distinguished ophthalmopathy from stable hyperthyroidism, reaching 85% to 90% sensitivity and 81.08% specificity in cross-validation and 80%/75% in testing. Most expanded thyroid clonotypes (frequency above 0.001) were also detected in blood, suggesting blood repertoires may reflect thyroid immune responses. In validation, progression to ophthalmopathy was predicted by the model with roughly 69% sensitivity and nearly 75% specificity, a median of 6.5 months before onset.

Graves' hyperthyroidism was defined as stable when no progression to ophthalmopathy occurred over 18 months of follow-up. The hyperthyroidism patients were between 18 and 65 years old and newly diagnosed, with a disease duration of less than 2 months. Patients with uncontrolled infections, other autoimmune diseases, pregnancy or lactation were excluded. Diagnoses were established on the basis of clinical symptoms, serum thyroxine and TRAb, thyroid ultrasound, and orbital computed tomography. PBMCs were isolated from 8 to 10 ml of fresh peripheral blood by Ficoll-Paque density gradient centrifugation. Trizol reagent was used to extract total RNA, and RNA quality was then checked on an Agilent 2100 Bioanalyzer.

The sample comprised blood. This TCR was recovered from a man between 40 and 49 years old with Graves' hyperthyroidism. The rearranged chain carries TRBV11-2 and TRBJ2-7; TRBD2 agrees with 9 junctional bases. The DNA sequence is given as TGTGCCAGCAGCTTAAACCCGTACAGCGGGGGGCGAGAGCAGTACTTC. This translates into CASSLNPYSGGREQYF. Joined to the reference TRBV11-2 and TRBJ2-7 proteins, this CDR3 gives the full variable domain: EAGVAQSPRYKIIEKRQSVAFWCNPISGHATLYWYQQILGQGPKLLIQFQNNGVVDDSQLPKDRFSAERLKGVDSTLKIQPAKLEDSAVYLCASSLNPYSGGREQYFGPGTRLTVT.